This T cell receptor (beta chain) emerged from a study of beta chain features in type 1 diabetes. Germline V lookup: CDR1 SGHRS, CDR2 YFSETQ. V was clipped by 0 bases and J by 4 bases; unmatched bases: 2. The CDR3 spans 16 residues. Since all of the isolated RNA was reverse transcribed, expressed TCRB transcripts were what got sequenced. Average reads for naive, central memory and regulatory T cell samples were about 3.6 million. Assay: immunoSEQ multiplex PCR; the TCRdb copy retains only in-frame clones and omits some. The sample holds some 150,000 clones, under 60% seen once. V gene TRBV5-1 combines with J gene TRBJ2-3, with 13 bases lining up with TRBD2. Sequencing used Tregs from blood. The clonotype was recovered from a man aged 18 to 29 in good health. DNA of the CDR3: TGCGCCAGCAGCTTGGAACTAGCGGGAGGGCCAGATACGCAGTATTTT. Its protein is CASSLELAGGPDTQYF.